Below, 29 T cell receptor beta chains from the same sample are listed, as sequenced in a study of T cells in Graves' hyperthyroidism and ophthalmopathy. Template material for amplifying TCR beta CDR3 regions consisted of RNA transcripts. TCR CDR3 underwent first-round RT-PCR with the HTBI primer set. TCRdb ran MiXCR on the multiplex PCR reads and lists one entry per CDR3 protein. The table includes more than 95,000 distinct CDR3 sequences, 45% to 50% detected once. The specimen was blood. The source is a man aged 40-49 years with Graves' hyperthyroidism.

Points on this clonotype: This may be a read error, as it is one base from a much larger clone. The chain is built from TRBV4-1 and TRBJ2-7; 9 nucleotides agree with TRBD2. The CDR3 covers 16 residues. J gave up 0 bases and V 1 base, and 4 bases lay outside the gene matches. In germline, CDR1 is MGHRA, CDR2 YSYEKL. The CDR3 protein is CASSQGRTSVSYEQYF. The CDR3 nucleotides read TGCGCCAGCAGCCAAGGTCGGACTAGCGTCTCCTACGAGCAGTACTTC.

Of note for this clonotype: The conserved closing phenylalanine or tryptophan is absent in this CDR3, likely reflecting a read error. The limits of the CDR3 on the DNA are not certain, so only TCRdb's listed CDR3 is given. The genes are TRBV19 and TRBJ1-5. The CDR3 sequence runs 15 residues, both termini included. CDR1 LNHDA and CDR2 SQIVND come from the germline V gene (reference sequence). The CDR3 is CASSYLGLGGQPQRS.

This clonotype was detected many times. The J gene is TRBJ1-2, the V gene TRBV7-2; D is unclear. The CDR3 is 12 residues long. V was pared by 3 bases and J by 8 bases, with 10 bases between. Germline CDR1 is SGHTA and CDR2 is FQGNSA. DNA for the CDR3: TGTGCCAGCAGCTTTCTCAGCGAAGGCTACACCTTC. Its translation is CASSFLSEGYTF.

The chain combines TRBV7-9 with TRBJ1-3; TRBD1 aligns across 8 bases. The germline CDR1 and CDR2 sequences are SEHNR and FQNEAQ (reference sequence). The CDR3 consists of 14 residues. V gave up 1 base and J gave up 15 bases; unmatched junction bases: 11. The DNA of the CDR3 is TGTGCCAGCAGCTTAGTGGGGACAGGTGGCAACCCATATTTT. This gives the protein CASSLVGTGGNPYF.

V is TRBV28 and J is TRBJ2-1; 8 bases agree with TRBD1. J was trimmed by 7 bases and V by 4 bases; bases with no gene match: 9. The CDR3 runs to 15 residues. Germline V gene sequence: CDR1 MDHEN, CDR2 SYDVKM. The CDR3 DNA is TGTGCCAGCAGTTCACCCGGGACAGGAGAAAATGAGCAGTTCTTC. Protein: CASSSPGTGENEQFF. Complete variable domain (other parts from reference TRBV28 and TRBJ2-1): DVKVTQSSRYLVKRTGEKVFLECVQDMDHENMFWYRQDPGLGLRLIYFSYDVKMKEKGDIPEGYSVSREKKERFSLILESASTNQTSMYLCASSSPGTGENEQFFGPGTRLTVL.

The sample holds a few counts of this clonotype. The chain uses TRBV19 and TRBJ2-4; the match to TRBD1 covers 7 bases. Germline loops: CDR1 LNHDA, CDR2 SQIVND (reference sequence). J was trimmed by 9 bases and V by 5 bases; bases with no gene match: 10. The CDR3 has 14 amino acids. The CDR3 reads CASSVRQGRAIQYF. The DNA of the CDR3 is TGTGCCAGTAGTGTCAGACAGGGCCGAGCCATTCAGTACTTC.

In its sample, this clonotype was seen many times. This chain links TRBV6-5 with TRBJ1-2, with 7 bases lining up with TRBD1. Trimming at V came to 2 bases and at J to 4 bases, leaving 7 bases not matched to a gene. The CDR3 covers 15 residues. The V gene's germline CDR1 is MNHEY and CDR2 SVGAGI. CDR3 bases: TGTGCCAGCAGTTACCTTGGAACAGGGGTCTATGGCTACACCTTC. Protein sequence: CASSYLGTGVYGYTF.

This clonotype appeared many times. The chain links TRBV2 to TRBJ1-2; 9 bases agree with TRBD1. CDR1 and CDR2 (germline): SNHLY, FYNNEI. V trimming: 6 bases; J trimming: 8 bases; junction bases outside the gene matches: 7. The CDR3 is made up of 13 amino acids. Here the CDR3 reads CASRDTGGRGYTF. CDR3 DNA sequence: TGTGCCAGCAGGGATACAGGGGGCAGGGGCTACACCTTC. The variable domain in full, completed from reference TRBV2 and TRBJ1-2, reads EPEVTQTPSHQVTQMGQEVILRCVPISNHLYFYWYRQILGQKVEFLVSFYNNEISEKSEIFDDQFSVERPDGSNFTLKIRSTKLEDSAMYFCASRDTGGRGYTFGSGTRLTVV.

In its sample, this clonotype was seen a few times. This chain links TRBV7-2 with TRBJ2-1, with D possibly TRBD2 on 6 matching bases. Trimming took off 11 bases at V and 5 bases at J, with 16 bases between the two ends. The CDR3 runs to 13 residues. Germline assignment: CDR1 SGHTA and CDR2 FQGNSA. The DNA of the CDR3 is TGTGCCGGCTCGGGACTGGCCAACAATGAGCAGTTCTTC. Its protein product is CAGSGLANNEQFF.

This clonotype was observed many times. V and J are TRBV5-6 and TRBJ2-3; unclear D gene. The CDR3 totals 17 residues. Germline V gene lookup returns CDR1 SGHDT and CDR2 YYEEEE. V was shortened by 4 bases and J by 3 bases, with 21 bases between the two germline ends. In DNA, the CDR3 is TGTGCCAGCAGCCCGAAGGGTAGGGCAGTGAGGACAGATACGCAGTATTTT. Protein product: CASSPKGRAVRTDTQYF.

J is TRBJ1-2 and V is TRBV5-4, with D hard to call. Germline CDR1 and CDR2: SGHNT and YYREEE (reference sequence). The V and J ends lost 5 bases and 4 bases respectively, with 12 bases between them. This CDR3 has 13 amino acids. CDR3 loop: CASSLQFSYGYTF. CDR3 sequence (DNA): TGTGCCAGCAGTTTGCAGTTTAGCTATGGCTACACCTTC.

CDR3 region: CASSVDRESAFF. CDR3 bases: TGTGCCAGCAGCGTAGACAGGGAATCAGCTTTCTTT. The chain carries TRBV9 and TRBJ1-1; weak D call: TRBD1 (6 bases). The CDR3 totals 12 residues. Per the germline V gene, CDR1 is SGDLS and CDR2 is YYNGEE. Trimming removed 0 bases at V and 10 bases at J, with 10 bases between.

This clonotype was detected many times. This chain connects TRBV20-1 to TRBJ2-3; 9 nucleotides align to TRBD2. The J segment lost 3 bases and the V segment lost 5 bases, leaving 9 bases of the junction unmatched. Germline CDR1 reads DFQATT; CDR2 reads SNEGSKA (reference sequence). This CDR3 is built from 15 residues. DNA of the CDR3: TGCAGTGCTCGAAGGGCGGGAGGGATGACAGATACGCAGTATTTT. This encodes CSARRAGGMTDTQYF.

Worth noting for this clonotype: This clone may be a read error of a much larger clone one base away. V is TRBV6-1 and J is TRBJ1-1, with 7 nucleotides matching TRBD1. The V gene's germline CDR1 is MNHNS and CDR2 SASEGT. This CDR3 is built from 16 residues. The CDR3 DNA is TGTGCCAGCAGTGAAGCTGGTCGGGGCAGGGGGTCTGAAGCTTGCTTT. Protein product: CASSEAGRGRGSEACF.

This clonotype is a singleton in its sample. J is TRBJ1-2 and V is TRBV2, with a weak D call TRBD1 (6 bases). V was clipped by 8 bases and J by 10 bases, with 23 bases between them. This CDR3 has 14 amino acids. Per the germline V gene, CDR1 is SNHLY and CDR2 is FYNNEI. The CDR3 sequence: CASGGQGTDTHYTF. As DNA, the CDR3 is TGTGCCAGCGGGGGGCAGGGCACAGATACGCACTACACCTTC.

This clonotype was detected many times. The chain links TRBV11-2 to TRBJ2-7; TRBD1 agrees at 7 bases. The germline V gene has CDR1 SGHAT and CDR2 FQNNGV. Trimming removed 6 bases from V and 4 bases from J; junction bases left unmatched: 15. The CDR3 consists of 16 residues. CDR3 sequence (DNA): TGTGCCAGCAGGTTATCCGGATGGGGACAGTTATACGAGCAGTACTTC. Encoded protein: CASRLSGWGQLYEQYF.

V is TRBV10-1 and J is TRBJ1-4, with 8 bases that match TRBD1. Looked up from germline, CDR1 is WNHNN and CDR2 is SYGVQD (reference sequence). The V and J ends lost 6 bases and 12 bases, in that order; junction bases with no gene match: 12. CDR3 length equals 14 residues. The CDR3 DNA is TGCGCCAGCAGCCGACAGGGGCTGGGGGAACAACTGTTTTTT. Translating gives CASSRQGLGEQLFF.

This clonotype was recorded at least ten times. The CDR3 loop reads CASRFSGQGHEQYF. The CDR3 DNA is TGTGCCAGCCGATTTTCAGGACAGGGGCACGAGCAGTACTTC. The chain links TRBV11-2 to TRBJ2-7; 9 bases fit TRBD1. V lost 8 bases to trimming and J lost 5 bases; unmatched junction nucleotides: 10. Germline CDR1 and CDR2: SGHAT and FQNNGV. CDR3 length: 14 residues.

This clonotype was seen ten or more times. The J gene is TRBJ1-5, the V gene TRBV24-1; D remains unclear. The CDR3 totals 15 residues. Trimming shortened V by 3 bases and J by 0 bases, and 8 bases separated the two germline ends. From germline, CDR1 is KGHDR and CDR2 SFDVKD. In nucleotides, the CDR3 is TGTGCCACCAGTGATCGGGTTTCTAGCAATCAGCCCCAGCATTTT. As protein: CATSDRVSSNQPQHF.

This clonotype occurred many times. The CDR3 loop is CSARGPGVATYEQYF. DNA for the CDR3: TGCAGTGCTAGAGGACCGGGTGTAGCGACCTACGAGCAGTACTTC. This chain links TRBV20-1 with TRBJ2-7; tentative D call: TRBD2 (5 bases). The CDR3 runs 15 residues. CDR1 and CDR2 (germline): DFQATT, SNEGSKA (reference sequence). Trimming left V 1 base short and J 2 bases short, with 15 bases between.

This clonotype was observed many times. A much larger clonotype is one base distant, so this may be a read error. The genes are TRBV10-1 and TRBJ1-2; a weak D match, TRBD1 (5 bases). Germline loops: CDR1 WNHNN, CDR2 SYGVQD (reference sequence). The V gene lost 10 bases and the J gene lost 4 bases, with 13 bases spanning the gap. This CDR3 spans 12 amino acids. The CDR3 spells CAIKGRVYGYTF. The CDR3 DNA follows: TGCGCCATTAAGGGCAGGGTCTATGGCTACACCTTC.

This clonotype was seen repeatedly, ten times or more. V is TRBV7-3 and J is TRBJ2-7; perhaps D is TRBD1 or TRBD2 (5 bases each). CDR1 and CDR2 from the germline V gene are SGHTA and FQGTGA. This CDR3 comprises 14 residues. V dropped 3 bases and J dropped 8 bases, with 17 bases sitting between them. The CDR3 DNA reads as TGTGCCAGCAGCTTGATGGGGACCGGGGATCAGCAGTACTTC. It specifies CASSLMGTGDQQYF. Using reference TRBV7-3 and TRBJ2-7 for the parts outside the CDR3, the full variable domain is GAGVSQTPSNKVTEKGKYVELRCDPISGHTALYWYRQSLGQGPEFLIYFQGTGAADDSGLPNDRFFAVRPEGSVSTLKIQRTERGDSAVYLCASSLMGTGDQQYFGPGTRLTVT.

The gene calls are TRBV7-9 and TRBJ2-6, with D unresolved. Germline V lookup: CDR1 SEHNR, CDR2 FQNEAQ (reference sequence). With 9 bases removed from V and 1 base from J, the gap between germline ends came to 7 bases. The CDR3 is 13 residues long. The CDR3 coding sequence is TGTGCCAGTGGACCGTCTGGGGCCAACGTCCTGACTTTC. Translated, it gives CASGPSGANVLTF.

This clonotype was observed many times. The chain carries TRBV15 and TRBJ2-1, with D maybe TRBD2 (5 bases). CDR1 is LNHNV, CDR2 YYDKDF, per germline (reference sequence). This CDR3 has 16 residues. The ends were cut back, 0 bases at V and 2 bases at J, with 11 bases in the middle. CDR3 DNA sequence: TGTGCCACCAGCAGAGATCCCCGGGGTACCTACAATGAGCAGTTCTTC. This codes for CATSRDPRGTYNEQFF.

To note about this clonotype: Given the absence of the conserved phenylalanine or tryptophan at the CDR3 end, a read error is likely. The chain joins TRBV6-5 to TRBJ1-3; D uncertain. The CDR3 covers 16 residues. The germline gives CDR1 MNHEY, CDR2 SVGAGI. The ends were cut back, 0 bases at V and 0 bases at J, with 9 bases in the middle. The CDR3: CASSYSRRDSGNTIYL. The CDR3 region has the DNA TGTGCCAGCAGTTACTCGAGGAGGGACTCTGGAAACACCATATATCTT.

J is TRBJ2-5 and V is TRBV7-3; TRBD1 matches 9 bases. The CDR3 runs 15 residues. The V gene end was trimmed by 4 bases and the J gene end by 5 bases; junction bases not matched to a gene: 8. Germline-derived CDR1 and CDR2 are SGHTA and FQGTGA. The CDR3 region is CASSWTGVSQETQYF. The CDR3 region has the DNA TGTGCCAGCAGCTGGACAGGGGTGTCTCAGGAGACCCAGTACTTC.

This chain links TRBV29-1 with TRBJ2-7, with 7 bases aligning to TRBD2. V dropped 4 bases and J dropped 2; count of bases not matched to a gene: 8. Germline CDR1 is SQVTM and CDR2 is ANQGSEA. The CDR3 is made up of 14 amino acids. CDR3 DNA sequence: TGCAGCGTTGGCGGGGCGGGAGACGCCTACGAGCAGTACTTC. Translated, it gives CSVGGAGDAYEQYF.

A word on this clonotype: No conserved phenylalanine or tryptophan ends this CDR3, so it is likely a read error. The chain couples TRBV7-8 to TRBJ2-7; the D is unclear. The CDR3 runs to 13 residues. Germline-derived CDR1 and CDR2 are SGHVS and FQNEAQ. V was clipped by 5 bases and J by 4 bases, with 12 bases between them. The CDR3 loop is CASSPYVKYEQYI. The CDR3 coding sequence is TGTGCCAGCAGCCCTTACGTGAAGTACGAGCAGTACATC.

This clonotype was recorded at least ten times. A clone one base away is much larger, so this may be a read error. The CDR3 DNA is TGTGCCAGCAGTGAATTCGAGGGAATGAACACTGATGCTTTCTTT. This sequence encodes CASSEFEGMNTDAFF. The rearrangement uses TRBV2 and TRBJ1-1; no clear D gene. CDR1 is SNHLY, CDR2 FYNNEI, per germline. The CDR3 runs 15 residues.